This record concerns one T cell receptor (beta chain) sequence. Its antigen is not identified. The entry originates in a study of naive and memory T cell subsets. The beta constant-region primer was an equimolar mix of two oligonucleotides covering TRBC1 and TRBC2. Four rounds of PCR amplified the ligated cDNA using nested alpha and beta constant-region primers plus SP2. An oligonucleotide with the SP2 primer and a 12-nucleotide UMI was ligated to the cDNA 3' end. TCRdb recomputed calls from the UMI-ligation and nested PCR reads with MiXCR, one row per CDR3 protein. The table shows roughly 150,000 distinct CDR3 sequences, with approximately 21% occurring only once. Germline CDR1 and CDR2: MGHRA and YSYEKL. This CDR3 has 16 amino acids. V lost 0 bases to trimming and J lost 2 bases; unmatched junction nucleotides: 7. Cells stained for CD3, CD4, CD8, CD45RA and CD27 were sorted into four subsets. Study-level points and caveats: Naive repertoires, especially CD8, held a few larger clonotypes, possibly memory cells re-expressing CD45RA. Clonotypes are single alpha or beta chains, not paired receptors.

The clonotype was recovered from a human donor in good health. The rearrangement links TRBV4-1 to TRBJ2-7, with 7 bases fitting TRBD2. Sequencing was performed on naive CD8+ T cells from blood. CDR3 loop: CASSQEHKRGPYEQYF. The CDR3, as DNA: TGCGCCAGCAGCCAAGAACACAAGCGGGGCCCCTACGAGCAGTACTTC.